Below, 18 T cell receptor beta chains from the same sample are listed, as sequenced in a study of blood T cell repertoires in COVID-19. Sequenced by immunoSEQ multiplex PCR; TCRdb stores in-frame clones only, minus some. The data contain around 320,000 clones, roughly 87% of them singletons. Sequencing was performed on peripheral blood. These receptors all stem from a man aged 18-30 years with active or convalescent COVID-19.

The rearrangement uses TRBV12-3 or TRBV12-4 and TRBJ2-3, with a weak D call TRBD2 (5 bases). V shed 7 bases and J shed 6 bases, with 11 bases lying between them. The CDR3 is made up of 12 amino acids. CDR3 sequence (DNA): TGTGCCAGCACTCCCAGGAGGGATACGCAGTATTTT. This encodes CASTPRRDTQYF.

The chain uses TRBV29-1 and TRBJ2-2; 10 positions agree with TRBD2. The CDR3 is made up of 16 amino acids. The trim removed 7 bases at V and 5 bases at J, leaving 13 bases unmatched. Looked up from germline, CDR1 is SQVTM and CDR2 is ANQGSEA. Written as DNA, the CDR3 is TGCAGCGCGTGGGGAGCAAGCGGGAGGGTAACCGGGGAGCTGTTTTTT. Residues: CSAWGASGRVTGELFF.

The sample holds many counts of this clone. V is TRBV6-1 and J is TRBJ2-7; 8 bases map to TRBD2. Germline V CDR1 and CDR2: MNHNS, SASEGT. This CDR3 is 15 amino acids long. Unmatched junction bases numbered 6, after V lost 3 bases and J lost 2 bases. This CDR3 reads CASSEDLAGAYEQYF. In nucleotides, the CDR3 is TGTGCCAGCAGTGAGGACCTAGCGGGTGCCTACGAGCAGTACTTC.

This chain joins TRBV12-3 or TRBV12-4 and TRBJ1-2; TRBD1 matches at 9 bases. The CDR3 runs to 13 residues. Trimming removed 6 bases from V and 8 bases from J; junction bases left unmatched: 7. The CDR3 sequence: CASRSDRGNGYTF. DNA for the CDR3: TGTGCCAGCAGATCGGACAGGGGAAACGGCTACACCTTC.

Details on this clone: This CDR3 is also generated by other DNA sequences in the sample. This chain uses TRBV27 with TRBJ1-5, with unresolved D. V lost 3 bases and J lost 1, with 7 bases in between. This CDR3 comprises 14 residues. Germline CDR1 and CDR2: MNHEY and SMNVEV (reference sequence). The CDR3 region is CASSFGGSNQPQHF. CDR3 DNA sequence: TGTGCCAGCAGTTTTGGAGGGAGCAATCAGCCCCAGCATTTT.

This clone was observed a few times. This rearrangement joins TRBV19 to TRBJ2-5; tentative D call: TRBD1 (5 bases). V lost 5 bases and J 0 bases, leaving 10 bases between the germline ends. CDR1 LNHDA and CDR2 SQIVND come from the germline V gene (reference sequence). CDR3 length: 14 amino acids. The DNA of the CDR3 is TGTGCCAGTAGTGGTAGGGGCCACCAAGAGACCCAGTACTTC. This sequence encodes CASSGRGHQETQYF.

This clone appeared once. This chain uses TRBV5-6 with TRBJ2-1; D uncertain. Germline CDR1 is SGHDT and CDR2 is YYEEEE. This CDR3 comprises 16 residues. V lost 0 bases to trimming and J lost 3 bases, with 13 bases between them. The CDR3, as DNA: TGTGCCAGCAGCTTGGAGGTTAAGACATTCTACAATGAGCAGTTCTTC. Its protein product is CASSLEVKTFYNEQFF.

V and J are TRBV7-8 and TRBJ1-2, with TRBD1 matching 7 bases. J was trimmed by 5 bases and V by 2 bases; bases with no gene match: 11. The CDR3 sequence is 16 residues long. CDR1 SGHVS and CDR2 FQNEAQ come from the germline V gene. The CDR3 nucleotides are TGTGCCAGCAGCTTACGGCGCCAGGGGGACTTTTATGGCTACACCTTC. This codes for CASSLRRQGDFYGYTF.

The J gene is TRBJ1-2, the V gene TRBV5-6; 7 bases are shared with TRBD1. Losses at the gene ends were 4 bases for V and 4 bases for J; bases not matched to a gene: 10. The germline gives CDR1 SGHDT, CDR2 YYEEEE. This CDR3 is built from 15 residues. The CDR3 reads CASSITGTEGYGYTF. DNA of the CDR3: TGTGCCAGCAGCATAACCGGGACAGAGGGCTATGGCTACACCTTC.

This chain connects TRBV7-9 to TRBJ1-1, with 10 nucleotides matching TRBD1. The germline V gene has CDR1 SEHNR and CDR2 FQNEAQ (reference sequence). V lost 0 bases, J lost 3 bases, and 10 bases stayed unmatched. This CDR3 contains 18 residues. CDR3 nucleotides: TGTGCCAGCAGCTTAGCGACAGGGGGCTTCGCGGGCGACACTGAAGCTTTCTTT. Translation: CASSLATGGFAGDTEAFF.

The chain has TRBV3-1 (or the pseudogene TRBV3-2) and TRBJ2-3, with D maybe TRBD2 (6 bases). The CDR3 length is 14 residues. V was trimmed by 8 bases and J by 0 bases, leaving 12 bases between them. Germline V gene lookup returns CDR1 LGHDT and CDR2 YNNKEL (reference sequence). CDR3 in DNA: TGTGCCAGCCTTCGCAGCGGGAGCACAGATACGCAGTATTTT. This encodes CASLRSGSTDTQYF.

The rearrangement links TRBV5-1 to TRBJ1-2, with 8 bases that match TRBD1. J gave up 2 bases and V 4 bases, and 13 bases lay outside the gene matches. The CDR3 is made up of 17 amino acids. Germline assignment: CDR1 SGHRS and CDR2 YFSETQ. The CDR3 sequence is CASSEKPGQASNYGYTF. The CDR3 DNA reads TGCGCCAGCAGCGAGAAACCGGGACAGGCATCAAACTATGGCTACACCTTC.

V usage is TRBV7-9 and J usage is TRBJ1-3; 7 positions match TRBD1. In germline, CDR1 is SEHNR, CDR2 FQNEAQ (reference sequence). The V gene end was trimmed by 5 bases and the J gene end by 8 bases; junction bases not matched to a gene: 9. The CDR3 extends over 14 amino acids. CDR3 sequence: CASSGGTEAYTIYF. As DNA, the CDR3 is TGTGCCAGCAGCGGGGGGACAGAGGCCTACACCATATATTTT.

CDR3 in amino acids: CASSETIGQGRGPEAFF. The CDR3 DNA is TGTGCCAGCAGTGAAACAATTGGACAGGGCCGAGGGCCCGAAGCTTTCTTT. The gene calls are TRBV6-1 and TRBJ1-1, with TRBD1 matching 8 bases. The trim removed 2 bases at V and 8 bases at J, leaving 16 bases unmatched. The V gene's germline CDR1 is MNHNS and CDR2 SASEGT. The CDR3 runs 17 residues.

V is TRBV29-1 and J is TRBJ1-5; 7 bases map to TRBD1. Looked up from germline, CDR1 is SQVTM and CDR2 is ANQGSEA. V shed 6 bases, J shed 2 bases, and the junction held 10 bases outside the gene matches. This CDR3 has 15 residues. In DNA, the CDR3 is TGCAGCGTGAAAGAGACAGGGCGAGGCAATCAGCCCCAGCATTTT. This translates into CSVKETGRGNQPQHF.

This clone occurred a few times. The genes are TRBV19 and TRBJ1-5; TRBD1 aligns across 8 bases. CDR3 size: 13 residues. Unmatched junction bases numbered 3, after V lost 5 bases and J lost 6 bases. CDR1 and CDR2 (germline): LNHDA, SQIVND (reference sequence). The CDR3 spells CASSDRGGQPQHF. The CDR3 DNA follows: TGTGCCAGTAGTGACAGGGGCGGTCAGCCCCAGCATTTT.

V gene TRBV7-9 combines with J gene TRBJ1-2, with unresolved D. The germline V and J ends were trimmed by 7 bases and 1 base, with 13 bases remaining between them. The germline V gene encodes CDR1 SEHNR and CDR2 FQNEAQ (reference sequence). The CDR3 is made up of 14 amino acids. CDR3 DNA: TGTGCCAGCACCCTAATCTTAGTTAACTATGGCTACACCTTC. Protein: CASTLILVNYGYTF.

The chain joins TRBV28 to TRBJ1-5, with TRBD1 identical over 8 bases. Germline assignment: CDR1 MDHEN and CDR2 SYDVKM. The V gene end was trimmed by 4 bases and the J gene end by 5 bases; junction bases not matched to a gene: 7. This CDR3 region has 15 residues. The CDR3 loop reads CASSSPATGDQPQHF. Here the CDR3 DNA reads TGTGCCAGCAGTTCTCCCGCGACAGGGGATCAGCCCCAGCATTTT.